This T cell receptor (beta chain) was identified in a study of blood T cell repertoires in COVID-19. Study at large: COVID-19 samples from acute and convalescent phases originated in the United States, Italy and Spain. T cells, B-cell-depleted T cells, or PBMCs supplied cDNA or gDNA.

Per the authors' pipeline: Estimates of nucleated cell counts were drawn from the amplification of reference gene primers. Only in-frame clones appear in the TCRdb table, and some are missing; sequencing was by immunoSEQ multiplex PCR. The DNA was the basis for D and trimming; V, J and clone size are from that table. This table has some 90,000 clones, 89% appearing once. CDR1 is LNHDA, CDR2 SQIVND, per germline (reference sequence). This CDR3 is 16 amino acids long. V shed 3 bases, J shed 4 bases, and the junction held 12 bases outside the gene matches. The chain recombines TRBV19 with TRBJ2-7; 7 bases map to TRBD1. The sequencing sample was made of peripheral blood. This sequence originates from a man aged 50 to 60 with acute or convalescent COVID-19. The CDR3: CASSMLHSGQAYEQYF. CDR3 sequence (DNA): TGTGCCAGTAGTATGTTACATTCTGGACAGGCTTACGAGCAGTACTTC.